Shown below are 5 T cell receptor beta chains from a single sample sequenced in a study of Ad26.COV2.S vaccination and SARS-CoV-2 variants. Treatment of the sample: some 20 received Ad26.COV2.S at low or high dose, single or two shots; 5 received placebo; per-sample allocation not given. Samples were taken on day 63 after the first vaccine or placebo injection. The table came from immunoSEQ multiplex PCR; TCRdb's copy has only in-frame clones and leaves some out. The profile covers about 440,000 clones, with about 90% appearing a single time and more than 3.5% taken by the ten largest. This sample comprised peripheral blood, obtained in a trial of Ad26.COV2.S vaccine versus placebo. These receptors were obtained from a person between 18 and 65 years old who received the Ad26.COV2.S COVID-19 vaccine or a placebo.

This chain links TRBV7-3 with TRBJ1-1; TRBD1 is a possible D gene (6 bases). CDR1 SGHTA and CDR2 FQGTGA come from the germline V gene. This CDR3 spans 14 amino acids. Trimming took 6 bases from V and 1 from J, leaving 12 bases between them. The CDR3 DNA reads TGTGCCAGCAGTCAGGGGCTTAGGAACACTGAAGCTTTCTTT. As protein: CASSQGLRNTEAFF.

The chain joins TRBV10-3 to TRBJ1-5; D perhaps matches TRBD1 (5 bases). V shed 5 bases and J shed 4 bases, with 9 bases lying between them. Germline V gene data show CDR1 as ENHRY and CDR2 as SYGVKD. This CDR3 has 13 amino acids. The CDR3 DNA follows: TGTGCCATCAGTCCGCAGGGAAATCAGCCCCAGCATTTT. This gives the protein CAISPQGNQPQHF.

For the CDR3, the DNA is TGTGCCACCAGCAGAGACCCCGACCAAGAGACCCAGTACTTC. Protein: CATSRDPDQETQYF. The chain links TRBV15 to TRBJ2-5; D is undetermined. With 0 bases removed from V and 0 bases from J, the gap between germline ends came to 5 bases. CDR1 is LNHNV, CDR2 YYDKDF, per germline (reference sequence). There are 14 residues in the CDR3. The full variable domain, its missing parts supplied by reference TRBV15 and TRBJ2-5, is DAMVIQNPRYQVTQFGKPVTLSCSQTLNHNVMYWYQQKSSQAPKLLFHYYDKDFNNEADTPDNFQSRRPNTSFCFLDIRSPGLGDTAMYLCATSRDPDQETQYFGPGTRLLVL.

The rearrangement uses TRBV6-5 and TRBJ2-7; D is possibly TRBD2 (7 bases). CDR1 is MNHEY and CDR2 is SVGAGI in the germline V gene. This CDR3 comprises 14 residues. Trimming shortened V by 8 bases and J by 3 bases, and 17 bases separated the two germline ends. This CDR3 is CASRGAGSFYEQYF. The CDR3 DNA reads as TGTGCCAGCCGGGGGGCAGGGTCTTTCTACGAGCAGTACTTC.

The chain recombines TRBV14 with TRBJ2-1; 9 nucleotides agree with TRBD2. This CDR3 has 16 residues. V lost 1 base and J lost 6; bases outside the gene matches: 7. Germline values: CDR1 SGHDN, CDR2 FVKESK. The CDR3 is CASSQGLGSGSNEQFF. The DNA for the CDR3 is TGTGCCAGCAGCCAAGGGTTAGGTAGCGGGAGCAATGAGCAGTTCTTC.